This TCR beta chain was sequenced for a study of blood T cell repertoires in COVID-19. About the study: Some COVID-19 samples were acute and others convalescent; all came from the United States, Italy and Spain.

Data came from immunoSEQ multiplex PCR; TCRdb stores just in-frame clones and leaves some out. This table holds 70,000 to 80,000 clones, about 81% found once. Germline CDR1 is MGHRA and CDR2 is YSYEKL. V dropped 2 bases and J dropped 0; count of bases not matched to a gene: 11. This CDR3 comprises 20 residues. The sequence derives from a woman of 80 years or more with acute or convalescent COVID-19. This chain uses TRBV4-1 with TRBJ2-4; 12 bases are shared with TRBD2. Sequenced: peripheral blood. DNA for the CDR3: TGCGCCAGCAGCCAAATGTTAGGACTAGCGGGACAAATAGCCAAAAACATTCAGTACTTC. Translation: CASSQMLGLAGQIAKNIQYF.